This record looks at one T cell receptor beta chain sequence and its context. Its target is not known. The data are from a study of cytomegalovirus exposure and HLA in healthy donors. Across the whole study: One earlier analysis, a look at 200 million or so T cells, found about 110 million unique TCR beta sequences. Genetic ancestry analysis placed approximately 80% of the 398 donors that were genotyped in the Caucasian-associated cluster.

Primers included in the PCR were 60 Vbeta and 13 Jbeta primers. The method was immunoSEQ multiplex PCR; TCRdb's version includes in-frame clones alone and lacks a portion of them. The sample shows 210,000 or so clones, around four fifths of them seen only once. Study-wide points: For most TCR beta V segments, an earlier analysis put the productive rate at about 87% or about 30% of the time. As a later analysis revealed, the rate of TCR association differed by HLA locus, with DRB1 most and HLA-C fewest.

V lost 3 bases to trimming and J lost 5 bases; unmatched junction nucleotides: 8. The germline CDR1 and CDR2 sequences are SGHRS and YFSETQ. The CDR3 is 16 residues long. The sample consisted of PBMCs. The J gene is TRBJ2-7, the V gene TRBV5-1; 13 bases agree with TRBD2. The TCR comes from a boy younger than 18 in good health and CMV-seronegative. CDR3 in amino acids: CASSSSGLAGSHEQYF. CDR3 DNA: TGCGCCAGCAGCTCATCGGGACTAGCGGGGTCCCACGAGCAGTACTTC.